The 8 T cell receptor beta chains reported below all come from one sample, sequenced in a study of blood T cell repertoires in COVID-19. Clones were sequenced by immunoSEQ multiplex PCR, and TCRdb holds only the in-frame ones, with some missing. The sample carries 84,000 or so clones, around three quarters recorded once. Sequences were obtained from peripheral blood. Every receptor here comes from a human donor in a cohort sampled during active COVID-19.

This clone was found once. The gene calls are TRBV9 and TRBJ2-2, with 11 bases matching TRBD2. CDR3 length: 15 amino acids. J gave up 6 bases and V 4 bases, and 5 bases lay outside the gene matches. CDR1 is SGDLS, CDR2 YYNGEE, per germline. CDR3 sequence reads: CASSLAGGQAGELFF. In nucleotides, the CDR3 is TGTGCCAGCAGCCTAGCGGGAGGCCAAGCCGGGGAGCTGTTTTTT.

The chain has TRBV7-3 and TRBJ2-2; the D gene is possibly TRBD2 (6 bases). The CDR3 sequence is 17 residues long. Germline CDR1 SGHTA, CDR2 FQGTGA. Trimming took off 5 bases at V and 1 base at J, with 17 bases between the two ends. In nucleotides, the CDR3 is TGTGCCAGCAGCCAACCACATAGCGGAGTGAACACCGGGGAGCTGTTTTTT. Protein sequence: CASSQPHSGVNTGELFF.

V is TRBV27 and J is TRBJ2-2; 8 bases match TRBD1. The CDR3 has 17 residues. The V gene's germline CDR1 is MNHEY and CDR2 SMNVEV (reference sequence). The ends lost 3 bases at V and 4 bases at J; junction bases unmatched: 10. The CDR3, as DNA: TGTGCCAGCAGTTTTCGTTTGGACAGGGTGAGCACCGGGGAGCTGTTTTTT. Residues: CASSFRLDRVSTGELFF.

CDR3 loop: CASRGRGTIEAFF. The CDR3 coding sequence is TGTGCCAGCAGGGGCAGGGGCACCATTGAGGCTTTCTTT. The chain couples TRBV28 to TRBJ1-1, with a possible D match to TRBD1 (6 bases). The CDR3 contains 13 residues. Germline V gene sequence: CDR1 MDHEN, CDR2 SYDVKM. Trimming stripped 6 bases from V and 11 bases from J, with 19 bases between.

This clone appeared many times. J is TRBJ2-4 and V is TRBV7-8, with D maybe TRBD2 (6 bases). CDR3 length equals 15 residues. Germline values: CDR1 SGHVS, CDR2 FQNEAQ. The V and J ends lost 3 bases and 0 bases respectively, with 9 bases between them. The CDR3 sequence is CASSFGGGAKNIQYF. CDR3 sequence (DNA): TGTGCCAGCAGCTTCGGGGGAGGAGCCAAAAACATTCAGTACTTC.

The gene calls are TRBV6-2 or TRBV6-3 and TRBJ1-1, with D possibly matching TRBD1 (6 bases). Looked up from germline, CDR1 is MNHEY and CDR2 is SVGEGT. The CDR3 spans 15 residues. Deletions cut 5 bases from V and 0 bases from J, with 13 bases between. This CDR3 reads CASSQGLSVNTEAFF. The CDR3 region has the DNA TGTGCCAGCAGTCAGGGGTTATCGGTGAACACTGAAGCTTTCTTT.

This clone was found once. The chain employs TRBV11-2 and TRBJ2-7, with TRBD1 matching 9 bases. Germline V CDR1 and CDR2: SGHAT, FQNNGV. J lost 5 bases, V lost 5 bases, and 10 bases had no gene match. This CDR3 comprises 15 residues. The CDR3 sequence is CASSLFGTGSHEQYF. CDR3 sequence (DNA): TGTGCCAGCAGCCTTTTCGGGACAGGGTCCCACGAGCAGTACTTC.

The chain recombines TRBV5-6 with TRBJ2-2; TRBD2 aligns across 14 bases. Germline CDR1 reads SGHDT; CDR2 reads YYEEEE. The junction had 10 bases not matched to a gene; V was cut back by 4 bases and J by 5 bases. The CDR3 contains 18 residues. CDR3 sequence reads: CASSLMGLAGERTGELFF. In DNA, the CDR3 is TGTGCCAGCAGCCTGATGGGACTAGCGGGAGAAAGGACCGGGGAGCTGTTTTTT.